Reported below is one TCR beta chain. Antigen: not known. Documented time point: week 3, after first cycle of checkpoint inhibitor. Prior systemic cancer therapy, immunosuppressant use and other active malignancies excluded patients. J lost 4 bases, V lost 4 bases, and 9 bases had no gene match. Per the germline V gene, CDR1 is SGHRS and CDR2 is YFSETQ. The CDR3 sequence is 15 residues long. These data come from a study of blood T cell dynamics during melanoma immunotherapy. Study as a whole: First-line therapy was either pembrolizumab or nivolumab with ipilimumab for metastatic melanoma. Whole-study findings and limits: PBMC repertoires of eventual disease-control patients split at W3 into clonality or diversity gains. It remained unknown if the driving T cell clones were melanoma-specific.

Here immunoSEQ multiplex PCR was the method, and the copy in TCRdb shows in-frame clones only, minus some. Of several thousand clones listed, roughly 88% are singletons. This TCR came from a human donor with melanoma. The V call is TRBV5-1, the J call TRBJ2-5; 8 bases map to TRBD2. The sample here was blood, taken from a patient treated with checkpoint blockade. The CDR3 here is CASSVLGLVGETQYF. The CDR3 DNA sequence: TGCGCCAGCAGCGTACTGGGACTAGTGGGAGAGACCCAGTACTTC.